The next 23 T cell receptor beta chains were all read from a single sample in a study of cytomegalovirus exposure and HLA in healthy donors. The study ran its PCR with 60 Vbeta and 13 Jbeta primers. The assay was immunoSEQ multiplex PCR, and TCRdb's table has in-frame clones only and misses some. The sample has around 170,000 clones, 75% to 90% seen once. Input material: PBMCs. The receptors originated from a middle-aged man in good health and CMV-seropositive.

CDR3 in amino acids: CATRDSVGSPLHF. The CDR3 DNA is TGTGCCACCAGGGACTCCGTAGGATCACCCCTCCACTTT. The chain recombines TRBV6-1 with TRBJ1-6, with D tentatively TRBD1 (5 bases). The germline V and J ends were trimmed by 10 bases and 10 bases, with 17 bases remaining between them. Germline V gives CDR1 MNHNS, CDR2 SASEGT. The CDR3 is 13 residues long.

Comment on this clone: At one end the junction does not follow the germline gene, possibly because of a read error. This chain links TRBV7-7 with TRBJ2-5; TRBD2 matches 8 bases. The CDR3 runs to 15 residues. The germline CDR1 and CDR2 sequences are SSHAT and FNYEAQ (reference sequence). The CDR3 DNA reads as TGTGCTAGCAGCTCTATTAGCGGGGTGTACGAGACCCAGTACTTC. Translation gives CASSSISGVYETQYF. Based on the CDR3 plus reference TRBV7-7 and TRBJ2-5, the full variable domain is GAGVSQSPRYKVTKRGQDVTLRCDPISSHATLYWYQQALGQGPEFLTYFNYEAQPDKSGLPSDRFSAERPEGSISTLTIQRTEQRDSAMYRCASSSISGVYETQYFGPGTRLLVL.

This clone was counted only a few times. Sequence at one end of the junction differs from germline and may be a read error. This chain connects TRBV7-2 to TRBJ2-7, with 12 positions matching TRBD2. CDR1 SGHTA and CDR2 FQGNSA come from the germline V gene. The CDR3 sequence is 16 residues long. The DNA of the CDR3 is TGTGCCAGCAGCTTACTAGCGGGGGGGCCCTCCGACGAGCAGTACTTC. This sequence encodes CASSLLAGGPSDEQYF.

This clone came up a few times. The CDR3 bases are TGTGCCAGCAGTGAAGGGGGGTTGGGACAGGGCCAAAAACTGTTTTTT. It specifies CASSEGGLGQGQKLFF. The chain links TRBV6-1 to TRBJ1-4; TRBD1 matches at 9 bases. CDR1 is MNHNS and CDR2 is SASEGT in the germline V gene. V was clipped by 1 base and J by 9 bases; unmatched bases: 9. The CDR3 is made up of 16 amino acids.

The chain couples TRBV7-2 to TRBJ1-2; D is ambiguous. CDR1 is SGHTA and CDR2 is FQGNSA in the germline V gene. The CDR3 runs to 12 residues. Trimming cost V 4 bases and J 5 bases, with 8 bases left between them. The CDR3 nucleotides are TGTGCCAGCAGCTCCCCCCTGTATGGCTACACCTTC. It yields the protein CASSSPLYGYTF.

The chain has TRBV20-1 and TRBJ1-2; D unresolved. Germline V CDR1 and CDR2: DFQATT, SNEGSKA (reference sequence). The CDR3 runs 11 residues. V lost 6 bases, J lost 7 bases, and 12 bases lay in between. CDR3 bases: TGCAGTGCCCCAAGACACCCTGGCTACACCTTC. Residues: CSAPRHPGYTF.

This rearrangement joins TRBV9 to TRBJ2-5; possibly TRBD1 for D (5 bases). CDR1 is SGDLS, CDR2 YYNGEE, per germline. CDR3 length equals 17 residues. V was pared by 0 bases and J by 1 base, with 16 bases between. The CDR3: CASSVDLTWGAQETQYF. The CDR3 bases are TGTGCCAGCAGCGTAGACCTGACGTGGGGCGCCCAAGAGACCCAGTACTTC.

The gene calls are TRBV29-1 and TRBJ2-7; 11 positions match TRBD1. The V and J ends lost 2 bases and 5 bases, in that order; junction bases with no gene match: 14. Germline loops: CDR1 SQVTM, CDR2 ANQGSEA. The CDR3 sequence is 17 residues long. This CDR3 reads CSVEFDPDRGRINEQYF. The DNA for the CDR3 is TGCAGCGTTGAATTTGACCCGGACAGGGGGCGCATAAACGAGCAGTACTTC.

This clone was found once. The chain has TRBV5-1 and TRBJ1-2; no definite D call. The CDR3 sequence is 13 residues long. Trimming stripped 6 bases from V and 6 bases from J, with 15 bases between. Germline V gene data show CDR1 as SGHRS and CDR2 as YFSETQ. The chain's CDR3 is CASKAEPRDGYTF. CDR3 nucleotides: TGCGCCAGCAAGGCGGAACCTCGGGATGGCTACACCTTC.

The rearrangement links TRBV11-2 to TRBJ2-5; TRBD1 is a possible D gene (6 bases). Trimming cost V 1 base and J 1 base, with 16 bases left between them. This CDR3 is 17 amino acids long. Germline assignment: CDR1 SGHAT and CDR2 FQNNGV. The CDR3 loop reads CASSLGPATGPQETQYF. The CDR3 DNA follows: TGTGCCAGCAGCTTAGGCCCCGCGACAGGTCCCCAAGAGACCCAGTACTTC.

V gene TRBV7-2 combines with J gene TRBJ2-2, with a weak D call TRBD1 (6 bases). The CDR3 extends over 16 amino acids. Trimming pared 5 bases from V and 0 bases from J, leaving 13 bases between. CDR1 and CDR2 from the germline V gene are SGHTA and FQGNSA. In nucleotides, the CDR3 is TGTGCCAGCAGCGAAACCGGGACACCGAACACCGGGGAGCTGTTTTTT. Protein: CASSETGTPNTGELFF.

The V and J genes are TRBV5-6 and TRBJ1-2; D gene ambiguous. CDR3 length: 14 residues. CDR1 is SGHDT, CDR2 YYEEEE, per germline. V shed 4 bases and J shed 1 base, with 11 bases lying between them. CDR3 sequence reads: CASSPPSDNYGYTF. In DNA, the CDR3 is TGTGCCAGCAGCCCGCCGAGTGATAACTATGGCTACACCTTC.

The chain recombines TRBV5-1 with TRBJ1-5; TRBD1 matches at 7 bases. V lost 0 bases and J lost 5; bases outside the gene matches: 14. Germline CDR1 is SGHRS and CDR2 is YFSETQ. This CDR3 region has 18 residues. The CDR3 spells CASSLVPLRQGGDQPQHF. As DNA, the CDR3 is TGCGCCAGCAGCTTGGTCCCTCTAAGACAGGGCGGGGATCAGCCCCAGCATTTT.

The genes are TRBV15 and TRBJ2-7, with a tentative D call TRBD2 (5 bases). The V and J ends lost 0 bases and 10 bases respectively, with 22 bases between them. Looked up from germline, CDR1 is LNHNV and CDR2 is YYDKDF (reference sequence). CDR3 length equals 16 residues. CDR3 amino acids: CATSRDLPPAVLVQYF. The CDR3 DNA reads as TGTGCCACCAGCAGAGATCTGCCCCCCGCCGTACTAGTACAGTACTTC.

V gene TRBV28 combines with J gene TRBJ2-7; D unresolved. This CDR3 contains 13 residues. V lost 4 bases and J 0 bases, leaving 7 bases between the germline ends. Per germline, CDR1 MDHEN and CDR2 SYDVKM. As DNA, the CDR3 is TGTGCCAGCAGTTCCGGGTCCTCCTACGAGCAGTACTTC. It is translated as CASSSGSSYEQYF. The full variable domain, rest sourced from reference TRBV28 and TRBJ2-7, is DVKVTQSSRYLVKRTGEKVFLECVQDMDHENMFWYRQDPGLGLRLIYFSYDVKMKEKGDIPEGYSVSREKKERFSLILESASTNQTSMYLCASSSGSSYEQYFGPGTRLTVT.

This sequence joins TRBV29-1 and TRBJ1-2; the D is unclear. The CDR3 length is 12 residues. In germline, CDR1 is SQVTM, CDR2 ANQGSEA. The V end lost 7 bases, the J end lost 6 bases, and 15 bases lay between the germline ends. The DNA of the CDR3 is TGCAGCGCCGAACGTCCGCTAGATGGCTACACCTTC. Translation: CSAERPLDGYTF.

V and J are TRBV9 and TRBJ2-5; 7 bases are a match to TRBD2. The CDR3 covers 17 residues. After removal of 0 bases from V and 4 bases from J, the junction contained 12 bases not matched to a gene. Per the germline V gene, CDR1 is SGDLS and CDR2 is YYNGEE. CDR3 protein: CASSVDLSGGVRETQYF. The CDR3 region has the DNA TGTGCCAGCAGCGTAGACCTCTCGGGGGGAGTCAGAGAGACCCAGTACTTC.

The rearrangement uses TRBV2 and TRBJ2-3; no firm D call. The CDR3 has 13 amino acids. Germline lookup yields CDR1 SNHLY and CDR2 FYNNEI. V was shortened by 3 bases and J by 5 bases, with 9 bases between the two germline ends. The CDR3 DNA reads TGTGCCAGCAGTGATTCTCCTATAGATACGCAGTATTTT. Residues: CASSDSPIDTQYF.

CDR3 protein: CASSLTAEREAFF. For the CDR3, the DNA is TGCGCCAGCAGCTTGACGGCAGAGAGGGAAGCTTTCTTT. The chain employs TRBV5-1 and TRBJ1-1; D unresolved. Germline V gene lookup returns CDR1 SGHRS and CDR2 YFSETQ. This CDR3 is built from 13 residues. The ends were cut back, 1 base at V and 8 bases at J, with 12 bases in the middle.

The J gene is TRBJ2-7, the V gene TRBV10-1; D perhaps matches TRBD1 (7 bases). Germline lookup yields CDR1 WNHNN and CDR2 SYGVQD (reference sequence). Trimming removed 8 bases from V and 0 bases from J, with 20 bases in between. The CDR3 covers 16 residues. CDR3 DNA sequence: TGCGCCAGCGATTTTCGACAGGGAGGCTTCTCCTACGAGCAGTACTTC. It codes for CASDFRQGGFSYEQYF.

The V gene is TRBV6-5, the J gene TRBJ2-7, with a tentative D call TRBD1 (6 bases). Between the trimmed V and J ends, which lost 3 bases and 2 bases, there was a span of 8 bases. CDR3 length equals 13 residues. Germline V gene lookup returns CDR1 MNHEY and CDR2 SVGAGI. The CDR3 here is CASSYAGAYEQYF. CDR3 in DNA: TGTGCCAGCAGTTATGCAGGGGCCTACGAGCAGTACTTC.

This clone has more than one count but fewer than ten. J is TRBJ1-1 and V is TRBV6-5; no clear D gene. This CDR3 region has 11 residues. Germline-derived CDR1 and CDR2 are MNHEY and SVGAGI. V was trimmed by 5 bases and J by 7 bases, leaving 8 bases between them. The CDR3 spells CASSGEFEAFF. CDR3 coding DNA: TGTGCCAGCAGTGGAGAGTTTGAAGCTTTCTTT.

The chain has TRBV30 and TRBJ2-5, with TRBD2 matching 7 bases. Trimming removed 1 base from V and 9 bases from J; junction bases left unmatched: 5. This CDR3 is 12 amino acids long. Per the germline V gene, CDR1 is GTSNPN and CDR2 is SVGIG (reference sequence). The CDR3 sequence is CAWSGTSDSQYF. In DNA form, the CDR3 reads TGTGCCTGGAGTGGGACTAGTGATTCCCAGTACTTC.